This T cell receptor (beta chain) was retrieved from a study of blood T cell repertoires in COVID-19. Study background: Samples representing acute and convalescent COVID-19 were sourced from the United States, Italy and Spain. PBMCs, B-cell-depleted T cells, or T cells provided the cDNA or gDNA that made up the material.

In the original processing: Nucleated cell counts were estimated from reference gene primer amplification. The assay was immunoSEQ multiplex PCR, and TCRdb's table has in-frame clones only and misses some. V and J calls and clone size are those listed in that table; D and trimming were worked out from the DNA. The table lists more than 65,000 clones, roughly 84% of them singletons. The V end was cut by 4 bases, the J end by 9 bases, with 17 bases between. This CDR3 region has 15 residues. Germline V gene lookup returns CDR1 SGHKS and CDR2 YYEKEE (reference sequence). This receptor was identified in a man aged 45-65 years with acute or convalescent COVID-19. The rearrangement joins TRBV5-5 to TRBJ1-6, with a tentative D call TRBD1 (6 bases). Input material: peripheral blood. The DNA of the CDR3 is TGTGCCAGCAGCACGGGACAATCTAAGGCTTCACCCCTCCACTTT. Protein product: CASSTGQSKASPLHF. Full variable domain (outside the CDR3, taken from reference TRBV5-5 and TRBJ1-6): DAGVTQSPTHLIKTRGQQVTLRCSPISGHKSVSWYQQVLGQGPQFIFQYYEKEERGRGNFPDRFSARQFPNYSSELNVNALLLGDSALYLCASSTGQSKASPLHFGNGTRLTVT.